This TCR beta chain was obtained from a study of blood T cell repertoires in COVID-19. Study-wide context: Samples of COVID-19 (acute and convalescent) were obtained from the United States, Italy and Spain. T cells, B-cell-depleted T cells, or PBMCs provided the cDNA or gDNA that served as material.

The germline CDR1 and CDR2 sequences are MNHEY and SVGAGI. Trimming pared 6 bases from V and 0 bases from J, leaving 12 bases between. This CDR3 contains 15 residues. Per the original methods: Reference gene primer amplification in the assay estimated nucleated cell counts. Method: immunoSEQ multiplex PCR; TCRdb's copy keeps in-frame clones and lacks some. Clone size and the V and J calls come from that table; the DNA yielded D and trimming. The sample lists about 39,000 clones; just under 95% were seen once. The sample taken for sequencing was peripheral blood. The sequence was obtained from a human donor with active COVID-19. The donor label of this sample is uncertain. This chain joins TRBV6-5 and TRBJ1-3, with D perhaps matching TRBD1 (5 bases). The CDR3 here is CASSRQSLSGNTIYF. As DNA, the CDR3 is TGTGCCAGCAGCCGACAGTCCCTCTCTGGAAACACCATATATTTT.